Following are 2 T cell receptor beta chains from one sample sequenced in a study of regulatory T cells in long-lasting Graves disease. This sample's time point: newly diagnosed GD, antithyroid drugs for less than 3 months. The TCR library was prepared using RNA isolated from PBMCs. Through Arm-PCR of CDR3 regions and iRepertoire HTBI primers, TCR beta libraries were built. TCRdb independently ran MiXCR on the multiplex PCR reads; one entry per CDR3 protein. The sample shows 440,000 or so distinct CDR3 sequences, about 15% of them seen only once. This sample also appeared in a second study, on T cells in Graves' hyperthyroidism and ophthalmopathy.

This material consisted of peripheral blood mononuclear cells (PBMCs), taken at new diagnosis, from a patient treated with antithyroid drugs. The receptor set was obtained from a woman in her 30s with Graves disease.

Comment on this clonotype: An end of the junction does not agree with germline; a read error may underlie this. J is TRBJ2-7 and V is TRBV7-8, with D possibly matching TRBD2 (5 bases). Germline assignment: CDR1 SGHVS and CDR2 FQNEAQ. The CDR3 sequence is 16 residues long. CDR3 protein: CASSLGASRNPYEQCF. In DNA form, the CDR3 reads TGTGCCAGCAGCTTAGGGGCTAGCCGGAACCCCTACGAGCAGTGCTTC.

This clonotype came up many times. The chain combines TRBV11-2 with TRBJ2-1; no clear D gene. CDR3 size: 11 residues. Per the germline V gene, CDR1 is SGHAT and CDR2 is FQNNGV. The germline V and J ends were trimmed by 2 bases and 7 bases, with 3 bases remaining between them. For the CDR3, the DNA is TGTGCCAGCAGCTTAACTAATGAGCAGTTCTTC. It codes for CASSLTNEQFF. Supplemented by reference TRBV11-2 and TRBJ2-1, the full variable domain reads EAGVAQSPRYKIIEKRQSVAFWCNPISGHATLYWYQQILGQGPKLLIQFQNNGVVDDSQLPKDRFSAERLKGVDSTLKIQPAKLEDSAVYLCASSLTNEQFFGPGTRLTVL.